These 11 T cell receptor beta chains were all obtained from the same sample, sequenced in a study of blood T cell repertoires in COVID-19. Assay: immunoSEQ multiplex PCR; the TCRdb copy retains only in-frame clones and omits some. The table has under 200,000 clones, about 85% seen once; the top ten hold about a fifth. The material sequenced was peripheral blood. These receptors all stem from a man in his 60s with active or convalescent COVID-19.

DNA for the CDR3: TGCGCCAGCAGCCGGGACTATGGGCCGTACGAGCAGTACTTC. Its protein product is CASSRDYGPYEQYF. The J gene is TRBJ2-7, the V gene TRBV5-1; 7 bases fit TRBD2. The junction had 8 bases not matched to a gene; V was cut back by 4 bases and J by 4 bases. CDR1 is SGHRS, CDR2 YFSETQ, per germline. The CDR3 runs 14 residues.

This sequence joins TRBV5-1 and TRBJ1-1; D remains ambiguous. The CDR3 sequence is 14 residues long. V lost 1 base and J lost 6, with 13 bases in between. Germline CDR1 and CDR2: SGHRS and YFSETQ. The CDR3 reads CASSLTWSGAEAFF. The CDR3 region has the DNA TGCGCCAGCAGCTTGACGTGGTCGGGAGCTGAAGCTTTCTTT.

The V gene is TRBV6-5, the J gene TRBJ1-6; 8 bases match TRBD1. The germline gives CDR1 MNHEY, CDR2 SVGAGI. There are 14 residues in the CDR3. Trimming cost V 4 bases and J 8 bases; bases outside gene matches: 4. The CDR3 DNA follows: TGTGCCAGCAGTTCACAGGGGGAATATTCACCCCTCCACTTT. As protein: CASSSQGEYSPLHF.

J is TRBJ1-1 and V is TRBV20-1; D unclear. Deletions cut 6 bases from V and 1 base from J, with 6 bases between. Germline-derived CDR1 and CDR2 are DFQATT and SNEGSKA (reference sequence). This CDR3 spans 11 amino acids. The CDR3 sequence: CSALRNTEAFF. The CDR3 DNA reads as TGCAGTGCCCTACGGAACACTGAAGCTTTCTTT.

The chain uses TRBV5-1 and TRBJ1-2; a possible D gene is TRBD1 (6 bases). The germline CDR1 and CDR2 sequences are SGHRS and YFSETQ. CDR3 length: 14 residues. The ends were cut back, 0 bases at V and 5 bases at J, with 11 bases in the middle. Here the CDR3 reads CASSLGQVEYGYTF. The CDR3 nucleotides are TGCGCCAGCAGCTTGGGACAGGTTGAATATGGCTACACCTTC.

CDR3 amino acids: CASSEETQYF. The CDR3 region has the DNA TGTGCCAGCAGCGAGGAGACCCAGTACTTC. This sequence joins TRBV7-6 and TRBJ2-5; D is unresolved. Germline assignment: CDR1 SGHVS and CDR2 FNYEAQ. Trimming left V 5 bases short and J 5 bases short, with 3 bases between. The CDR3 is 10 residues long.

This clone was found once. The chain combines TRBV9 with TRBJ1-1; possibly TRBD1 for D (5 bases). Germline lookup yields CDR1 SGDLS and CDR2 YYNGEE. V was pared by 0 bases and J by 2 bases, with 11 bases between. The CDR3 is 15 residues long. The CDR3 coding sequence is TGTGCCAGCAGCGTAGATGACAGCCTTAACACTGAAGCTTTCTTT. This encodes CASSVDDSLNTEAFF.

The chain recombines TRBV5-1 with TRBJ2-5; D perhaps matches TRBD2 (5 bases). V was cut by 2 bases and J by 1 base, with 9 bases left in between. Germline loops: CDR1 SGHRS, CDR2 YFSETQ. The CDR3 consists of 14 residues. The CDR3 DNA reads as TGCGCCAGCAGCTTCATGGGAGCCCAAGAGACCCAGTACTTC. The encoded protein is CASSFMGAQETQYF.

V gene TRBV4-1 combines with J gene TRBJ1-2, with D perhaps matching TRBD1 (6 bases). The germline gives CDR1 MGHRA, CDR2 YSYEKL. Between the trimmed V and J ends, which lost 0 bases and 6 bases, there was a span of 17 bases. The CDR3 spans 16 residues. CDR3 bases: TGCGCCAGCAGCCAAGATCCCTGGCCAGGGGATCATGGCTACACCTTC. It yields the protein CASSQDPWPGDHGYTF.

This clone was seen just once. The chain couples TRBV5-1 to TRBJ1-2, with D perhaps matching TRBD1 (5 bases). Germline lookup yields CDR1 SGHRS and CDR2 YFSETQ. V lost 2 bases, J lost 0 bases, and 8 bases lay in between. The CDR3 covers 14 residues. The CDR3 DNA sequence: TGCGCCAGCAGCTTAGACAGCGCTAACTATGGCTACACCTTC. Translation: CASSLDSANYGYTF.

The sample holds one count of this clone. The chain is built from TRBV2 and TRBJ2-7; 9 bases are a match to TRBD1. Trimming cost V 6 bases and J 7 bases; bases outside gene matches: 7. CDR3 length equals 13 residues. CDR1 is SNHLY, CDR2 FYNNEI, per germline. CDR3 loop: CASSPQGAGEQYF. CDR3 in DNA: TGTGCCAGCAGCCCACAGGGGGCGGGGGAGCAGTACTTC.